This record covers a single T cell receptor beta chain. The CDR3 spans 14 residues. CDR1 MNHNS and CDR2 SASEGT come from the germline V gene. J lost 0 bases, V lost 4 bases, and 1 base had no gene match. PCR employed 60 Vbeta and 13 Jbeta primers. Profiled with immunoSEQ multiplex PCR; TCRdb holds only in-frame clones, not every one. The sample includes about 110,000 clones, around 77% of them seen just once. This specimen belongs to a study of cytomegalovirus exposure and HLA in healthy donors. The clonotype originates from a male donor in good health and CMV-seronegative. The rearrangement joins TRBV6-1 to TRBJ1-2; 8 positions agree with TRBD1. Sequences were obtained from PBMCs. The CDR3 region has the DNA TGTGCCAGCAGTGGGGACAGGTCTAACTATGGCTACACCTTC. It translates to CASSGDRSNYGYTF.